The next 5 T cell receptor beta chains were all read from a single sample in a study of beta chain features in type 1 diabetes. Investigators reverse transcribed all isolated RNA, so they sequenced expressed TCRB transcripts. Sequencing used immunoSEQ multiplex PCR; TCRdb keeps in-frame clones, though not all of them. The sample includes fewer than 350,000 clones, around 20% of them seen just once. The specimen sequenced was naive CD4+ T cells from blood. These receptors all come from a young woman in good health.

This clone was observed a few times. The V call is TRBV10-3, the J call TRBJ1-1; D gene ambiguous. This CDR3 comprises 13 residues. Germline V gene lookup returns CDR1 ENHRY and CDR2 SYGVKD. Trimming stripped 4 bases from V and 6 bases from J, with 12 bases between. CDR3: CAISGEGLPEAFF. CDR3 DNA sequence: TGTGCCATCAGTGGGGAGGGTCTCCCTGAAGCTTTCTTT.

The chain's CDR3 is CASSQAWLAGTDTQYF. The CDR3 DNA sequence: TGCGCCAGCAGCCAAGCGTGGCTAGCTGGCACAGATACGCAGTATTTT. The V call is TRBV4-3, the J call TRBJ2-3; D is perhaps TRBD2 (5 bases). Deletions cut 1 base from V and 1 base from J, with 12 bases between. There are 16 residues in the CDR3. CDR1 and CDR2 (germline): LGHNA, YSLEER.

Only a few counts were recorded for this clone. This chain joins TRBV7-2 and TRBJ2-3; 7 bases are shared with TRBD2. From germline, CDR1 is SGHTA and CDR2 FQGNSA. The CDR3 covers 13 residues. V lost 8 bases, J lost 5 bases, and 7 bases stayed unmatched. As DNA, the CDR3 is TGTGCCAGCCGTGTAGCGGGTATAGATACGCAGTATTTT. Protein: CASRVAGIDTQYF.

This clone appeared a few times. The chain joins TRBV5-1 to TRBJ2-1; D is ambiguous. The germline CDR1 and CDR2 sequences are SGHRS and YFSETQ. The CDR3 consists of 16 residues. V shed 0 bases and J shed 2 bases, with 12 bases lying between them. The CDR3 DNA is TGCGCCAGCAGCTTGGCCCCCTTGGGCCCCTACAATGAGCAGTTCTTC. Amino acid sequence: CASSLAPLGPYNEQFF.

The chain has TRBV4-1 and TRBJ2-3, with 10 bases matching TRBD2. The CDR3 covers 17 residues. The V gene's germline CDR1 is MGHRA and CDR2 YSYEKL. The ends lost 1 base at V and 4 bases at J; junction bases unmatched: 8. The CDR3 sequence: CASSQGLAGVMSDTQYF. Here the CDR3 DNA reads TGCGCCAGCAGCCAAGGGCTAGCGGGAGTAATGTCAGATACGCAGTATTTT.